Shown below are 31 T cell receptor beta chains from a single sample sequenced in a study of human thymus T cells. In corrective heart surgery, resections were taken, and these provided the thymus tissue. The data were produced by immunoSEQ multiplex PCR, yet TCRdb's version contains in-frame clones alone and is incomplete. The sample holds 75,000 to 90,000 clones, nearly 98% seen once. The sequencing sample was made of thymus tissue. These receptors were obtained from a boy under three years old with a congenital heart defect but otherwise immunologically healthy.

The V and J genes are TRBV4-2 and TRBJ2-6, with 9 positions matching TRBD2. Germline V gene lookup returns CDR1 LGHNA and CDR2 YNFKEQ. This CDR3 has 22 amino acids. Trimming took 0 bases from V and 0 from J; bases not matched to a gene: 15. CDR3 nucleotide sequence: TGTGCCAGCAGCCAAGAGGCTAGCGGGGCGCGGCCTTACCACTCTGGGGCCAACGTCCTGACTTTC. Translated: CASSQEASGARPYHSGANVLTF.

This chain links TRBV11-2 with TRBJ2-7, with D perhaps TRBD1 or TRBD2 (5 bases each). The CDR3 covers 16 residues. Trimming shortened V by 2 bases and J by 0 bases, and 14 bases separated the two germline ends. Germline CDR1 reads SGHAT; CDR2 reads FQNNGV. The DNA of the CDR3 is TGTGCCAGCAGCTTAACCGGGGCTAGTCGCTCCTACGAGCAGTACTTC. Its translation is CASSLTGASRSYEQYF.

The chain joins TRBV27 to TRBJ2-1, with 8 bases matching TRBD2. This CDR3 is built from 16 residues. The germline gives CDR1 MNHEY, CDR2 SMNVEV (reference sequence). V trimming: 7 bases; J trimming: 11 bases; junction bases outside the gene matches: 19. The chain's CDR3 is CASTQPIRSGRAQQFF. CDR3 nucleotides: TGTGCCAGCACCCAACCTATTCGATCCGGGAGGGCTCAGCAGTTCTTC.

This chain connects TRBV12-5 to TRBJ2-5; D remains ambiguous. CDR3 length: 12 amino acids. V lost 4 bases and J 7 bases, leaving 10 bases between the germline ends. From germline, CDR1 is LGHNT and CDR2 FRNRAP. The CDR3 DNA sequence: TGTGCTAGTGGTTCATACTCAGGGACCCAGTACTTC. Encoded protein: CASGSYSGTQYF.

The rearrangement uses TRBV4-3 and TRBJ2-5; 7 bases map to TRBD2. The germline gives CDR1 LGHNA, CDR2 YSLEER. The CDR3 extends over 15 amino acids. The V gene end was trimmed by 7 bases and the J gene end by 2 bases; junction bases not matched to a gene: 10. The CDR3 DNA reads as TGCGCCAGCACCCCGACGGGGGGACCGCAAGAGACCCAGTACTTC. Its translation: CASTPTGGPQETQYF.

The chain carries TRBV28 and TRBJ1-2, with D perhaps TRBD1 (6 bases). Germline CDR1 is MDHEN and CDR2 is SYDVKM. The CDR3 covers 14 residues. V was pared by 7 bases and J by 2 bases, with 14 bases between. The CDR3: CASTSLGQNYGYTF. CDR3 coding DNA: TGTGCCAGCACGTCACTCGGACAGAACTATGGCTACACCTTC.

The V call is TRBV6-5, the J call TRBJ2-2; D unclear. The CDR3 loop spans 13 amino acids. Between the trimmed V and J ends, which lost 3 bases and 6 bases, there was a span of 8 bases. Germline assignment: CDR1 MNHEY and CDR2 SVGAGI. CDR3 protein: CASSYRPPGELFF. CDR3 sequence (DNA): TGTGCCAGCAGTTATCGCCCCCCCGGGGAGCTGTTTTTT.

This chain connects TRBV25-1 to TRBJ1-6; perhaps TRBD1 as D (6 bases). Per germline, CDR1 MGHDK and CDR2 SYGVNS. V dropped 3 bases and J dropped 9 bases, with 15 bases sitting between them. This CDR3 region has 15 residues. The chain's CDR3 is CASSDGGQAISPLHF. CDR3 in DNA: TGTGCCAGCAGTGACGGGGGCCAAGCCATTTCACCCCTCCACTTT.

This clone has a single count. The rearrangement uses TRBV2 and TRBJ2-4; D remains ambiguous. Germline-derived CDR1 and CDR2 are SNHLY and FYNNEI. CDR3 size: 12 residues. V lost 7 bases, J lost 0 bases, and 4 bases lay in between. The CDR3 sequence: CASTLAKNIQYF. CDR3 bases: TGTGCCAGCACGCTAGCCAAAAACATTCAGTACTTC.

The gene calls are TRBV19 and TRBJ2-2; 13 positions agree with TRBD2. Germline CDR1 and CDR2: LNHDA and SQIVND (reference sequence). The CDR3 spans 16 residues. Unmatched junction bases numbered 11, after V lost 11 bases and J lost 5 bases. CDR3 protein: CAGGLAGAGETGELFF. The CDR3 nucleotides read TGTGCCGGCGGACTAGCGGGAGCAGGGGAAACCGGGGAGCTGTTTTTT.

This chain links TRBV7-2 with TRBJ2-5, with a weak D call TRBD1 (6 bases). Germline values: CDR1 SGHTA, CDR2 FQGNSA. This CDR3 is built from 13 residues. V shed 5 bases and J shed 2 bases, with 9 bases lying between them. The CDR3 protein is CASSMTGQETQYF. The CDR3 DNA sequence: TGTGCCAGCAGCATGACAGGTCAAGAGACCCAGTACTTC. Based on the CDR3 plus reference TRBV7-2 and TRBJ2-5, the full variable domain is GAGVSQSPSNKVTEKGKDVELRCDPISGHTALYWYRQSLGQGLEFLIYFQGNSAPDKSGLPSDRFSAERTGGSVSTLTIQRTQQEDSAVYLCASSMTGQETQYFGPGTRLLVL.

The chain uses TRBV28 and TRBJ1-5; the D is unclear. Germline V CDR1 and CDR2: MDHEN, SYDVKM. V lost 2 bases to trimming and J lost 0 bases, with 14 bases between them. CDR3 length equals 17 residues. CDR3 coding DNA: TGTGCCAGCAGTTTAGGGCTGTCCCTACTTAGCAATCAGCCCCAGCATTTT. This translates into CASSLGLSLLSNQPQHF.

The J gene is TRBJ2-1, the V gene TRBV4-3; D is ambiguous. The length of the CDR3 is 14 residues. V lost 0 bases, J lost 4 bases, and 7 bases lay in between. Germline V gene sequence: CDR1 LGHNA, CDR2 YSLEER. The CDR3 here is CASSQDEVYNEQFF. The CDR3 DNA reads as TGCGCCAGCAGCCAAGATGAGGTTTACAATGAGCAGTTCTTC.

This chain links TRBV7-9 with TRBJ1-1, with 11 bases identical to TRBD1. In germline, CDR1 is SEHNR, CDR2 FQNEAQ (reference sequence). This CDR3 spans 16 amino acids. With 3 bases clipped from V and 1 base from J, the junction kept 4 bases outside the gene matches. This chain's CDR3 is CASSFTGTGGNTEAFF. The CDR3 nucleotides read TGTGCCAGCAGCTTTACCGGGACAGGGGGGAACACTGAAGCTTTCTTT.

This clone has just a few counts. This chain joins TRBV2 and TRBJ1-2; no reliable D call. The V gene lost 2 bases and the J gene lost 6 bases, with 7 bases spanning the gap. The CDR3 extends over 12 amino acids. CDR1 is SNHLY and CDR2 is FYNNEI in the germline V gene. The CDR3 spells CASSESGDGYTF. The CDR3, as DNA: TGTGCCAGCAGTGAATCCGGGGATGGCTACACCTTC.

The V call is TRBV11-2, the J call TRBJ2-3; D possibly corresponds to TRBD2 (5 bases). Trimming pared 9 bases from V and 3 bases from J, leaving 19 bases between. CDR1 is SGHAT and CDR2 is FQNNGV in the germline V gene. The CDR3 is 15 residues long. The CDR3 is CASSPINPGTDTQYF. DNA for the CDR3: TGTGCCAGTTCACCGATAAATCCGGGGACAGATACGCAGTATTTT.

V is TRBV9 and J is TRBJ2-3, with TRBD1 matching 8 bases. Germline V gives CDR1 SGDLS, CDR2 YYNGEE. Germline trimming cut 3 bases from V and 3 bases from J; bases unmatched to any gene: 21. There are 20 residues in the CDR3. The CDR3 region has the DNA TGTGCCAGCAGCGCAGCCCCAGTCCCGATACAGGGGGGCGGTACAGATACGCAGTATTTT. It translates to CASSAAPVPIQGGGTDTQYF.

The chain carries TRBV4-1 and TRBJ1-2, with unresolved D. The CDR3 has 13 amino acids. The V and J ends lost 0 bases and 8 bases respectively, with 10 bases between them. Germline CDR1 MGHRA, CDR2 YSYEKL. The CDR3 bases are TGCGCCAGCAGCCAAGATCCCCCATGGGGCTACACCTTC. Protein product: CASSQDPPWGYTF.

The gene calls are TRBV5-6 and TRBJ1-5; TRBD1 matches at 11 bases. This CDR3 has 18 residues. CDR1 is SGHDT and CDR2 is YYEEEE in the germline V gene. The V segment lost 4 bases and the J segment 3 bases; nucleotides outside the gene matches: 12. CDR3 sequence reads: CASSRTGRDRGDNQPQHF. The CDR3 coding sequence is TGTGCCAGCAGCCGTACGGGCCGGGACAGGGGGGACAATCAGCCCCAGCATTTT.

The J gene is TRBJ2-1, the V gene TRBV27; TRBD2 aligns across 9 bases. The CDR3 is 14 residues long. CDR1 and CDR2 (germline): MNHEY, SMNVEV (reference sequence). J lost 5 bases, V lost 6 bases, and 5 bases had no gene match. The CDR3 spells CASSVAGAHNEQFF. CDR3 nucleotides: TGTGCCAGCAGCGTAGCGGGAGCCCACAATGAGCAGTTCTTC.

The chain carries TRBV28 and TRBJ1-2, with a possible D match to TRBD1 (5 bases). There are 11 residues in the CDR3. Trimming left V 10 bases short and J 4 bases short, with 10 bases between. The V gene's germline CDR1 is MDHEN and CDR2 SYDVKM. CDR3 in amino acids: CATGGGYGYTF. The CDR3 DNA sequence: TGTGCCACCGGGGGTGGCTATGGCTACACCTTC.

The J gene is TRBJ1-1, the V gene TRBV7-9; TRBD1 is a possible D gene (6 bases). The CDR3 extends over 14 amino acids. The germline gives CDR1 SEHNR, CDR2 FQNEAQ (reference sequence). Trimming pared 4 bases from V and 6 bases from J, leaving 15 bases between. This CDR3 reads CASSSPAPGAEAFF. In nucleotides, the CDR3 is TGTGCCAGCAGCTCCCCCGCCCCAGGGGCTGAAGCTTTCTTT.

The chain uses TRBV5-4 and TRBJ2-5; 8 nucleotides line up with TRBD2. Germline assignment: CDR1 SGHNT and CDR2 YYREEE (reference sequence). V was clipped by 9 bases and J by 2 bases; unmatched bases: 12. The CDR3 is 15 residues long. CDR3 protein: CATHAGAGGQETQYF. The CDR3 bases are TGTGCCACCCATGCTGGGGCGGGGGGACAAGAGACCCAGTACTTC. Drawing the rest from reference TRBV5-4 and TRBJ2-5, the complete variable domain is ETGVTQSPTHLIKTRGQQVTLRCSSQSGHNTVSWYQQALGQGPQFIFQYYREEENGRGNFPPRFSGLQFPNYSSELNVNALELDDSALYLCATHAGAGGQETQYFGPGTRLLVL.

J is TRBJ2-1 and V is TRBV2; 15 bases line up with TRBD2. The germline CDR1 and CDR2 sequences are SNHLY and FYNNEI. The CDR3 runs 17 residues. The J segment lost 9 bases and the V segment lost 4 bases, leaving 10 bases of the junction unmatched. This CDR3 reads CASSVRTSGGVSTEQFF. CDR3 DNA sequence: TGTGCCAGCAGTGTCAGGACTAGCGGGGGGGTTAGTACTGAGCAGTTCTTC.

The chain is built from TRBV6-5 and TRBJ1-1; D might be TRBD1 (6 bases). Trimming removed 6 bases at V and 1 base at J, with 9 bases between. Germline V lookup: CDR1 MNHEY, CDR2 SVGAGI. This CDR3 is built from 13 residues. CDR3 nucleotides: TGTGCCAGCAGACAGGGCAAGAACACTGAAGCTTTCTTT. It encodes CASRQGKNTEAFF.

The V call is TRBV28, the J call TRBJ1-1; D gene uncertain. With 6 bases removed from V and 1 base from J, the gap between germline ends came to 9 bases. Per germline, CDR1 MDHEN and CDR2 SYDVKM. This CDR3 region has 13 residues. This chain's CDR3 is CASSTRGNTEAFF. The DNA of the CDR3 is TGTGCCAGCAGCACAAGAGGGAACACTGAAGCTTTCTTT.

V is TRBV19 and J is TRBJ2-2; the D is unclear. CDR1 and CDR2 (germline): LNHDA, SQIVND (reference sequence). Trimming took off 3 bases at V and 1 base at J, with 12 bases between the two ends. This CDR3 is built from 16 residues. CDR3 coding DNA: TGTGCCAGTAGTATTCTCGGCCAGCGGAACACCGGGGAGCTGTTTTTT. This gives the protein CASSILGQRNTGELFF.

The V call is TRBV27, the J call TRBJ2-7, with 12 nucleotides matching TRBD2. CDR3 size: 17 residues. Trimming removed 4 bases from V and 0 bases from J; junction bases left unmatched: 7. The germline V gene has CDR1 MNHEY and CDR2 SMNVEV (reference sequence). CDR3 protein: CASSSTQTSGSSYEQYF. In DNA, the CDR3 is TGTGCCAGCAGTTCTACGCAGACTAGCGGGAGCTCCTACGAGCAGTACTTC.

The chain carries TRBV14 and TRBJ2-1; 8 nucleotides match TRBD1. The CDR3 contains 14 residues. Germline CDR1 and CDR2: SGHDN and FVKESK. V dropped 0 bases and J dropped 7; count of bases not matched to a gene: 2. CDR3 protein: CASSQDRTGNEQFF. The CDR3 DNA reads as TGTGCCAGCAGCCAAGACCGGACAGGGAATGAGCAGTTCTTC.

CDR3 amino acids: CAIQREGVKYF. The CDR3 nucleotides read TGTGCCATTCAGCGGGAGGGAGTAAAGTATTTT. V and J are TRBV2 and TRBJ2-3; TRBD2 agrees at 10 bases. Germline assignment: CDR1 SNHLY and CDR2 FYNNEI. V shed 10 bases, J shed 13 bases, and the junction held 8 bases outside the gene matches. This CDR3 contains 11 residues.

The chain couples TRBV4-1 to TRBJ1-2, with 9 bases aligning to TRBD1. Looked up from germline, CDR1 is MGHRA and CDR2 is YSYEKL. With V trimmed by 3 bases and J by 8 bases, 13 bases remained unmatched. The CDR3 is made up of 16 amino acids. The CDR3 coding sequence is TGCGCCAGCAGCCACGCCCCAGGGACAGGGTCTGAGGGCTACACCTTC. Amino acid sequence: CASSHAPGTGSEGYTF.